Below are 6 T cell receptor beta chains sequenced from a single sample in a study of blood T cell repertoires in COVID-19. TCRdb's table, derived via immunoSEQ multiplex PCR, lists solely in-frame clones and lacks some. In the table there are about 78,000 clones, about 93% of which are singletons. Sequencing was performed on peripheral blood. The receptors were gathered from a woman older than 75 with acute or convalescent COVID-19.

V gene TRBV5-6 combines with J gene TRBJ1-3; D uncertain. The CDR3 totals 15 residues. Germline-derived CDR1 and CDR2 are SGHDT and YYEEEE. Trimming cost V 4 bases and J 0 bases, with 11 bases left between them. The CDR3 region is CASSTAQSSGNTIYF. In DNA, the CDR3 is TGTGCCAGCAGCACAGCACAGAGCTCTGGAAACACCATATATTTT.

The chain carries TRBV5-6 and TRBJ2-1; possible D gene TRBD1, 5 bases. CDR1 and CDR2 from the germline V gene are SGHDT and YYEEEE. The CDR3 is 15 residues long. V lost 0 bases, J lost 6 bases, and 13 bases lay in between. CDR3 nucleotide sequence: TGTGCCAGCAGCTTGGGCAGGGTGTTAGGCAATGAGCAGTTCTTC. As protein: CASSLGRVLGNEQFF.

The rearrangement links TRBV2 to TRBJ1-2; D call uncertain. The ends were cut back, 0 bases at V and 4 bases at J, with 9 bases in the middle. The CDR3 runs to 14 residues. CDR1 is SNHLY and CDR2 is FYNNEI in the germline V gene. In nucleotides, the CDR3 is TGTGCCAGCAGTGAAGCGCTAGAGGGCTATGGCTACACCTTC. This translates into CASSEALEGYGYTF.

V is TRBV5-1 and J is TRBJ2-2, with 7 bases lining up with TRBD1. V lost 0 bases and J lost 0; bases outside the gene matches: 11. From germline, CDR1 is SGHRS and CDR2 YFSETQ. The CDR3 sequence is 19 residues long. CDR3 nucleotide sequence: TGCGCCAGCAGCTTGGTAGAAGGATCGACAGGGCCGAACACCGGGGAGCTGTTTTTT. It translates to CASSLVEGSTGPNTGELFF.

The chain joins TRBV7-9 to TRBJ2-1, with D perhaps matching TRBD1 (6 bases). The V gene lost 0 bases and the J gene lost 5 bases, with 8 bases spanning the gap. Per the germline V gene, CDR1 is SEHNR and CDR2 is FQNEAQ (reference sequence). This CDR3 region has 14 residues. The CDR3 DNA reads as TGTGCCAGCAGCTTAGCGGGGGCAGACAATGAGCAGTTCTTC. The encoded protein is CASSLAGADNEQFF.

This sequence joins TRBV6-1 and TRBJ2-1; possible D gene TRBD1, 6 bases. Deletions cut 2 bases from V and 2 bases from J, with 13 bases between. The germline gives CDR1 MNHNS, CDR2 SASEGT. The CDR3 is made up of 16 amino acids. The CDR3 spells CASSEFETGTYNEQFF. CDR3 bases: TGTGCCAGCAGTGAATTCGAGACAGGCACCTACAATGAGCAGTTCTTC.